These 8 T cell receptor beta chains share one sample of origin, sequenced in a study of blood T cells in healthy people across ages. Together with a sample-barcoded 5' primer, a J-beta primer mix was included in a second PCR lasting about 7 to 11 cycles. MiXCR, run by TCRdb on the 5' RACE reads, gives a single entry per CDR3 protein. The profile shows approximately 1,100,000 distinct CDR3 sequences, roughly 45% of them singletons. The specimen sequenced was blood. Receptors were obtained from a woman aged 55-75 years in good health.

This clonotype was seen a handful of times. J is TRBJ2-7 and V is TRBV28, with D perhaps assigned TRBD1 or TRBD2 (5 bases each). The CDR3 totals 14 residues. The germline CDR1 and CDR2 sequences are MDHEN and SYDVKM. Trimming removed 6 bases at V and 2 bases at J, with 14 bases between. DNA of the CDR3: TGTGCCAGCAGGCCTCCGGGACCACCCTACGAGCAGTACTTC. Translating gives CASRPPGPPYEQYF. Variable domain in full (rest from reference TRBV28 and TRBJ2-7): DVKVTQSSRYLVKRTGEKVFLECVQDMDHENMFWYRQDPGLGLRLIYFSYDVKMKEKGDIPEGYSVSREKKERFSLILESASTNQTSMYLCASRPPGPPYEQYFGPGTRLTVT.

This rearrangement joins TRBV29-1 to TRBJ2-7; tentatively, D is TRBD2 (6 bases). The germline CDR1 and CDR2 sequences are SQVTM and ANQGSEA. Between the trimmed V and J ends, which lost 0 bases and 2 bases, there was a span of 17 bases. The CDR3 loop spans 16 amino acids. In DNA form, the CDR3 reads TGCAGCGTTGAAGATCTGGGCGGGATTAGCACCTACGAGCAGTACTTC. It codes for CSVEDLGGISTYEQYF.

CDR3 bases: TGTGCCAGCAGCCTCAATAGCGCGGGATCTACCTCTGGCAATGAGCAGTTCTTC. Protein product: CASSLNSAGSTSGNEQFF. The gene calls are TRBV7-6 and TRBJ2-1; a weak D match, TRBD2 (6 bases). The CDR3 spans 18 residues. Germline lookup yields CDR1 SGHVS and CDR2 FNYEAQ. V was clipped by 5 bases and J by 6 bases, with 26 bases between them.

The CDR3 DNA reads as TGCAGTGCTAGTCCACTAGTGGAAGAGACCCGGTACTTC. It specifies CSASPLVEETRYF. The chain has TRBV20-1 and TRBJ2-7; a possible D gene is TRBD2 (5 bases). CDR1 is DFQATT, CDR2 SNEGSKA, per germline (reference sequence). The CDR3 sequence is 13 residues long. The germline V and J ends were trimmed by 3 bases and 12 bases, with 21 bases remaining between them.

The rearrangement uses TRBV12-3 or TRBV12-4 and TRBJ1-2; perhaps TRBD1 as D (5 bases). The ends were cut back, 5 bases at V and 1 base at J, with 17 bases in the middle. The CDR3 totals 16 residues. In DNA, the CDR3 is TGTGCCAGCAGTCGATACGGGACGGACCATAACTATGGCTACACCTTC. Its protein product is CASSRYGTDHNYGYTF.

The J gene is TRBJ2-7, the V gene TRBV20-1; 8 bases are shared with TRBD2. The CDR3 contains 17 residues. Germline loops: CDR1 DFQATT, CDR2 SNEGSKA (reference sequence). With 0 bases clipped from V and 0 bases from J, the junction kept 10 bases outside the gene matches. As DNA, the CDR3 is TGCAGTGCTAGAGATCGGGCTAGCGGGTCGAGCTCCTACGAGCAGTACTTC. This gives the protein CSARDRASGSSSYEQYF.

The table lists this clonotype with a few counts. The gene calls are TRBV5-6 and TRBJ2-7; 7 bases are shared with TRBD2. The CDR3 contains 17 residues. V was clipped by 3 bases and J by 1 base; unmatched bases: 13. Per germline, CDR1 SGHDT and CDR2 YYEEEE. The CDR3 here is CASSSPGGGVSSYEQYF. The CDR3 DNA follows: TGTGCCAGCAGCTCTCCTGGGGGGGGAGTCAGTTCCTACGAGCAGTACTTC.

V usage is TRBV5-1 and J usage is TRBJ1-2; D remains ambiguous. This CDR3 has 11 amino acids. CDR1 SGHRS and CDR2 YFSETQ come from the germline V gene. V was trimmed by 4 bases and J by 8 bases, leaving 9 bases between them. CDR3 nucleotides: TGCGCCAGCAGCAATCAGGCGGGCTACACCTTC. The encoded protein is CASSNQAGYTF.